This TCR beta chain was recovered during a study of CD8 T cells in ankylosing spondylitis. General study findings and limits: Disease-linked clones displayed a CD8+ phenotype and appeared relatively rarely in peripheral blood.

The length of the CDR3 is 17 residues. The ends were cut back, 4 bases at V and 0 bases at J, with 19 bases in the middle. Germline V gene data show CDR1 as MNHEY and CDR2 as SVGAGI. This clonotype was picked up many times. The target antigen is unknown. TCRdb used MiXCR to reprocess the 5' RACE reads, holding one entry per CDR3 protein. The sample lists 250,000 or so distinct CDR3 sequences, more than 20% occurring once. The chain employs TRBV6-5 and TRBJ2-7; the D is unclear. The receptor's source is a male donor with ankylosing spondylitis or in good health (not recorded which). The source material was blood, either unsorted or a sorted T cell fraction (not recorded which). The CDR3 region is CASSSTSGSFSSYEQYF. DNA of the CDR3: TGTGCCAGCAGTTCTACTTCAGGTTCCTTCAGCTCCTACGAGCAGTACTTC.